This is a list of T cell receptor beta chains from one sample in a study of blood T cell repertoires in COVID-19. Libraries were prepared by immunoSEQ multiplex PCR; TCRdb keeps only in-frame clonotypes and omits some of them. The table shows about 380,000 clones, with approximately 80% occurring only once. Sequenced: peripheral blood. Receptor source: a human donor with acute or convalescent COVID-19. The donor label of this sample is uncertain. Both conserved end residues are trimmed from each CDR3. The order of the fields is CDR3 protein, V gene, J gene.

CDR3aa: ASSIWGVVNTEAF
v_gene: TRBV19
j_gene: TRBJ1-1

CDR3aa: ASSLVSGTGQWVNYGYT
v_gene: TRBV7-8
j_gene: TRBJ1-2

CDR3aa: ASHVEPEHEQF
v_gene: TRBV5-4
j_gene: TRBJ2-1

CDR3aa: ASSPARTSAETQY
v_gene: TRBV6-6
j_gene: TRBJ2-5

CDR3aa: ASSLGTANTEAF
v_gene: TRBV28
j_gene: TRBJ1-1

CDR3aa: ASANVTGGRRTNEKLF
v_gene: TRBV10-1
j_gene: TRBJ1-4

CDR3aa: ASVRVGEKLF
v_gene: TRBV6-5
j_gene: TRBJ1-4

CDR3aa: ASSYELVGDQPQH
v_gene: TRBV6-6
j_gene: TRBJ1-5

CDR3aa: ATSRDHGVYTEAF
v_gene: TRBV15
j_gene: TRBJ1-1

CDR3aa: ASSGGSGAF
v_gene: TRBV9
j_gene: TRBJ1-1

CDR3aa: AIPSGRLNEQY
v_gene: TRBV30
j_gene: TRBJ2-7

CDR3aa: ASSYSIFQAGYT
v_gene: TRBV6-5
j_gene: TRBJ1-2

CDR3aa: ASSQLGTSMGKLF
v_gene: TRBV4-1
j_gene: TRBJ1-4

CDR3aa: SVGASSGNTIY
v_gene: TRBV29-1
j_gene: TRBJ1-3

CDR3aa: ASSSYSGRAGEQY
v_gene: TRBV5-4
j_gene: TRBJ2-7

CDR3aa: ASSLGEGTYSNQPQH
v_gene: TRBV7-6
j_gene: TRBJ1-5

CDR3aa: ASFFRGDSGGYGYT
v_gene: TRBV2
j_gene: TRBJ1-2

CDR3aa: ASRGWGNRADTEAF
v_gene: TRBV19
j_gene: TRBJ1-1

CDR3aa: ASSTLSEQY
v_gene: TRBV3-1/TRBV3-2
j_gene: TRBJ2-7

CDR3aa: ASSVHRGDGYT
v_gene: TRBV9
j_gene: TRBJ1-2

CDR3aa: ASSQRASAQETQY
v_gene: TRBV14
j_gene: TRBJ2-5

CDR3aa: ASSLGPARGTEAF
v_gene: TRBV7-6
j_gene: TRBJ1-1

CDR3aa: ASSEMGLNNNEQF
v_gene: TRBV2
j_gene: TRBJ2-1

CDR3aa: ASSLDRSNSPLH
v_gene: TRBV5-5
j_gene: TRBJ1-6

CDR3aa: ASSPRGLYYGYT
v_gene: TRBV19
j_gene: TRBJ1-2

CDR3aa: ATSITGTGSYEQY
v_gene: TRBV15
j_gene: TRBJ2-7

CDR3aa: ASSDIGLTNEKLF
v_gene: TRBV25-1
j_gene: TRBJ1-4

CDR3aa: ASSPLQGALGYT
v_gene: TRBV11-2
j_gene: TRBJ1-2

CDR3aa: ASSQRLAVTGELF
v_gene: TRBV3-1/TRBV3-2
j_gene: TRBJ2-2

CDR3aa: AWSGPGTNYGYT
v_gene: TRBV30
j_gene: TRBJ1-2

CDR3aa: ASSPGTGLNTEAF
v_gene: TRBV18
j_gene: TRBJ1-1

CDR3aa: ASSLTGYTNYGYT
v_gene: TRBV5-6
j_gene: TRBJ1-2

CDR3aa: ASSLRPGTGDYEQY
v_gene: TRBV5-5
j_gene: TRBJ2-7

CDR3aa: AWSASGLLAF
v_gene: TRBV30
j_gene: TRBJ1-1

CDR3aa: ASSELGVAGGRADTQY
v_gene: TRBV2
j_gene: TRBJ2-3

CDR3aa: ASSLVGPGLVNEQF
v_gene: TRBV7-2
j_gene: TRBJ2-1

CDR3aa: ASSGGQEYNSPLH
v_gene: TRBV5-1
j_gene: TRBJ1-6

CDR3aa: ASSQDPSGDGYT
v_gene: TRBV4-2
j_gene: TRBJ1-2

CDR3aa: ASSRVGTEAF
v_gene: TRBV12-3/TRBV12-4
j_gene: TRBJ1-1

CDR3aa: ASSLFGGLRTEAF
v_gene: TRBV6-5
j_gene: TRBJ1-1

CDR3aa: ASSPGGQGAEAF
v_gene: TRBV5-5
j_gene: TRBJ1-1

CDR3aa: ASRPQGAYNQPQH
v_gene: TRBV6-5
j_gene: TRBJ1-5

CDR3aa: ASSPGTGNSPLH
v_gene: TRBV18
j_gene: TRBJ1-6

CDR3aa: ASSEAQIGGSGYT
v_gene: TRBV2
j_gene: TRBJ1-2

CDR3aa: ASSRYRGPYNSPLH
v_gene: TRBV3-1/TRBV3-2
j_gene: TRBJ1-6

CDR3aa: ASSAPDRGPNTEAF
v_gene: TRBV5-6
j_gene: TRBJ1-1